Following are 27 T cell receptor beta chains from one sample sequenced in a study of control samples from healthy donors and cancer patients (dated by TCRdb to 2020 to 2021). Library prep was done by the immunoSEQ multiplex PCR assay. Sourced from immuneACCESS, this table was stored by TCRdb with only in-frame sequences that have V and J called. A share of the clones is absent; for the studies checked, an unresolved V gene accounts for under half, and the remainder has no known explanation. The sample table contains about 110,000 clones; only one count was recorded for approximately 84% of them. The ten largest clones take up 5% to 8.5% of the sample. Sequences were obtained from blood. All receptors come from a man younger than 35 in good health.

The CDR3 region has the DNA TGTGCCAGCAGCTGGACAGCCTCTGGAAACACCATATATTTT. Protein product: CASSWTASGNTIYF. The chain has TRBV13 and TRBJ1-3, with D possibly matching TRBD1 (6 bases). V shed 4 bases and J shed 0 bases, with 7 bases lying between them. The CDR3 is 14 residues long. Germline assignment: CDR1 PRHDT and CDR2 FYEKMQ (reference sequence).

The gene calls are TRBV3-1 (or the pseudogene TRBV3-2) and TRBJ2-1; D perhaps matches TRBD2 (6 bases). The germline CDR1 and CDR2 sequences are LGHDT and YNNKEL (reference sequence). The germline V and J ends were trimmed by 5 bases and 0 bases, with 17 bases remaining between them. The CDR3 has 17 amino acids. The CDR3 DNA reads as TGTGCCAGCAGCTTGCGTCGGGGGACGAGCTCCTACAATGAGCAGTTCTTC. Protein product: CASSLRRGTSSYNEQFF.

Here the CDR3 reads CASSPPSGTGEKLFF. CDR3 bases: TGTGCCAGCTCACCACCGTCGGGGACAGGGGAAAAACTGTTTTTT. The rearrangement uses TRBV18 and TRBJ1-4; TRBD1 matches at 9 bases. The CDR3 totals 15 residues. The trim removed 0 bases at V and 8 bases at J, leaving 4 bases unmatched. Germline V lookup: CDR1 KGHSH, CDR2 LQKENI.

The chain is built from TRBV6-5 and TRBJ2-1; D ambiguous. The CDR3 covers 14 residues. The germline V gene has CDR1 MNHEY and CDR2 SVGAGI. The germline V and J ends were trimmed by 5 bases and 4 bases, with 12 bases remaining between them. CDR3: CASSPRTDYNEQFF. The CDR3 coding sequence is TGTGCCAGCAGTCCGAGGACGGATTACAATGAGCAGTTCTTC.

For this clone: Other DNA sequences in this sample translate to the same CDR3. The V and J genes are TRBV11-1 and TRBJ2-5, with TRBD1 matching 10 bases. This CDR3 has 15 residues. The junction had 6 bases not matched to a gene; V was cut back by 5 bases and J by 3 bases. CDR1 and CDR2 (germline): SGHAT, FQDESV (reference sequence). The CDR3 spells CASSSGQGVKETQYF. Here the CDR3 DNA reads TGTGCCAGCAGCAGCGGACAGGGGGTGAAAGAGACCCAGTACTTC.

The V call is TRBV2, the J call TRBJ1-2, with TRBD1 as a possible D gene (6 bases). Per germline, CDR1 SNHLY and CDR2 FYNNEI. Trimming stripped 7 bases from V and 3 bases from J, with 15 bases between. The CDR3 spans 14 residues. As DNA, the CDR3 is TGTGCCAGCAAGCAGGAGAGGACAGACTATGGCTACACCTTC. It is translated as CASKQERTDYGYTF.

The V gene is TRBV29-1, the J gene TRBJ1-1; D may be TRBD1 (5 bases). V dropped 6 bases and J dropped 4 bases, with 15 bases sitting between them. CDR3 length: 13 amino acids. In germline, CDR1 is SQVTM, CDR2 ANQGSEA. This CDR3 is CSVKGPGGTEAFF. The CDR3 nucleotides are TGCAGCGTAAAGGGACCTGGGGGCACTGAAGCTTTCTTT.

This chain uses TRBV6-1 with TRBJ1-5; TRBD1 aligns across 8 bases. The CDR3 totals 16 residues. V trimming: 2 bases; J trimming: 2 bases; junction bases outside the gene matches: 5. The germline gives CDR1 MNHNS, CDR2 SASEGT. CDR3 in amino acids: CASSEQDREGNQPQHF. The CDR3 nucleotides are TGTGCCAGCAGTGAACAGGACAGGGAAGGCAATCAGCCCCAGCATTTT.

The chain couples TRBV7-2 to TRBJ2-3; weak D call: TRBD1 (6 bases). CDR1 is SGHTA, CDR2 FQGNSA, per germline. Trimming took off 3 bases at V and 6 bases at J, with 10 bases between the two ends. The CDR3 extends over 13 amino acids. As DNA, the CDR3 is TGTGCCAGCAGCTTGGGGACATCCGATACGCAGTATTTT. Its protein is CASSLGTSDTQYF. The full variable domain, rest sourced from reference TRBV7-2 and TRBJ2-3, is GAGVSQSPSNKVTEKGKDVELRCDPISGHTALYWYRQSLGQGLEFLIYFQGNSAPDKSGLPSDRFSAERTGGSVSTLTIQRTQQEDSAVYLCASSLGTSDTQYFGPGTRLTVL.

This clone appeared a few times. The V gene is TRBV5-1, the J gene TRBJ1-1, with TRBD1 as a possible D gene (6 bases). CDR1 and CDR2 (germline): SGHRS, YFSETQ. The CDR3 has 14 amino acids. V was pared by 4 bases and J by 1 base, with 11 bases between. The CDR3 nucleotides are TGCGCCAGCAGCGTGGACAGTTCGAACACTGAAGCTTTCTTT. Translation gives CASSVDSSNTEAFF.

The V and J genes are TRBV27 and TRBJ1-6, with a tentative D call TRBD1 (5 bases). Trimming pared 4 bases from V and 9 bases from J, leaving 13 bases between. The germline gives CDR1 MNHEY, CDR2 SMNVEV (reference sequence). This CDR3 is 14 amino acids long. CDR3 amino acids: CASSSDSGGSPLHF. As DNA, the CDR3 is TGTGCCAGCAGTTCTGACAGTGGTGGTTCACCCCTCCACTTT.

The chain is built from TRBV3-1 (or the pseudogene TRBV3-2) and TRBJ2-1, with D uncertain. Trimming removed 6 bases at V and 4 bases at J, with 10 bases between. The CDR3 has 13 amino acids. CDR1 is LGHDT, CDR2 YNNKEL, per germline (reference sequence). The CDR3 spells CASSTGPYNEQFF. The CDR3 DNA follows: TGTGCCAGCAGTACCGGACCTTACAATGAGCAGTTCTTC.

The chain recombines TRBV6-1 with TRBJ2-5, with D uncertain. CDR1 and CDR2 from the germline V gene are MNHNS and SASEGT. The length of the CDR3 is 12 residues. The V end was cut by 7 bases, the J end by 5 bases, with 11 bases between. The CDR3 sequence is CASMGSVETQYF. CDR3 in DNA: TGTGCCAGCATGGGGTCTGTGGAGACCCAGTACTTC.

CDR3 amino acids: CASTIALGHQPQHF. CDR3 coding DNA: TGTGCCAGCACCATCGCCCTGGGGCATCAGCCCCAGCATTTT. This chain links TRBV21-1 with TRBJ1-5; the table assigns TRBD1, which was not confirmed against the DNA. TRBV21-1 counts as a pseudogene. This CDR3 spans 14 amino acids.

The chain carries TRBV2 and TRBJ2-1; 16 positions agree with TRBD2. Germline V CDR1 and CDR2: SNHLY, FYNNEI. With V trimmed by 7 bases and J by 15 bases, 12 bases remained unmatched. CDR3 length: 15 residues. CDR3 nucleotides: TGTGCCAGCACTACCCACGGGACTAGCGGGGGGGAAGGGTTCTTC. Protein product: CASTTHGTSGGEGFF.

The chain recombines TRBV4-2 with TRBJ2-3; 8 bases agree with TRBD1. J gave up 5 bases and V 6 bases, and 4 bases lay outside the gene matches. The CDR3 has 13 amino acids. Germline CDR1 reads LGHNA; CDR2 reads YNFKEQ. The CDR3 coding sequence is TGTGCCAGCAGTAAACAGGGGGAAGATACGCAGTATTTT. This encodes CASSKQGEDTQYF.

As DNA, the CDR3 is TGTGCCAGCAGGATCAGGGGGTACACTGAAGCTTTCTTT. Protein sequence: CASRIRGYTEAFF. The J gene is TRBJ1-1, the V gene TRBV6-5, with 7 bases identical to TRBD1. V shed 6 bases and J 3 bases; nucleotides not matched to a gene: 4. Germline V gives CDR1 MNHEY, CDR2 SVGAGI. The CDR3 length is 13 residues.

This clone was seen just once. This chain uses TRBV9 with TRBJ1-1, with D uncertain. V lost 0 bases to trimming and J lost 0 bases, with 3 bases between them. Germline V gene lookup returns CDR1 SGDLS and CDR2 YYNGEE. The CDR3 is 13 amino acids. CDR3 sequence (DNA): TGTGCCAGCAGCGTAGCCTTGAACACTGAAGCTTTCTTT. Translating it yields CASSVALNTEAFF.

The chain joins TRBV4-1 to TRBJ1-2, with 7 bases matching TRBD1. The junction had 5 bases not matched to a gene; V was cut back by 6 bases and J by 1 base. There are 14 residues in the CDR3. CDR1 and CDR2 (germline): MGHRA, YSYEKL. The CDR3 is CASSRDSVNYGYTF. The CDR3 coding sequence is TGCGCCAGCAGTCGGGACAGTGTTAACTATGGCTACACCTTC.

This clone has only a few counts. The rearrangement joins TRBV6-6 to TRBJ1-5; 10 bases match TRBD1. This CDR3 is 16 amino acids long. The V and J ends lost 8 bases and 3 bases, in that order; junction bases with no gene match: 10. Germline values: CDR1 MNHNY, CDR2 SVGAGI (reference sequence). Here the CDR3 reads CASRQGASIYNQPQHF. CDR3 bases: TGTGCCAGCCGACAGGGGGCCTCTATTTACAATCAGCCCCAGCATTTT.

This rearrangement joins TRBV7-9 to TRBJ1-1; 9 nucleotides agree with TRBD1. The CDR3 length is 15 residues. The germline V gene encodes CDR1 SEHNR and CDR2 FQNEAQ (reference sequence). With V trimmed by 5 bases and J by 7 bases, 11 bases remained unmatched. In DNA form, the CDR3 reads TGTGCCAGCAGCCGGACCGGGACAGGGATCGGTGAAGCTTTCTTT. It encodes CASSRTGTGIGEAFF.

This chain uses TRBV28 with TRBJ1-2, with D possibly matching TRBD1 (5 bases). This CDR3 has 15 amino acids. Germline V gene sequence: CDR1 MDHEN, CDR2 SYDVKM. Trimming removed 5 bases from V and 6 bases from J, with 19 bases in between. The CDR3 spells CASSNKRGPYNGYTF. CDR3 in DNA: TGTGCCAGCAGTAACAAAAGGGGCCCTTATAATGGCTACACCTTC.

This clone was counted a single time. The chain is built from TRBV7-9 and TRBJ1-2; TRBD1 agrees at 7 bases. Per the germline V gene, CDR1 is SEHNR and CDR2 is FQNEAQ (reference sequence). J lost 2 bases, V lost 5 bases, and 5 bases had no gene match. The CDR3 loop spans 14 amino acids. In nucleotides, the CDR3 is TGTGCCAGCAGCCGAGTAGGGGGCAACTATGGCTACACCTTC. Protein: CASSRVGGNYGYTF.

The chain employs TRBV4-1 and TRBJ1-2; D is unresolved. The CDR3 length is 13 residues. Between the trimmed V and J ends, which lost 5 bases and 8 bases, there was a span of 15 bases. Germline-derived CDR1 and CDR2 are MGHRA and YSYEKL. This CDR3 reads CASSGLVGGGYTF. The DNA of the CDR3 is TGCGCCAGCAGCGGCCTGGTAGGTGGCGGCTACACCTTC.

CDR3 sequence (DNA): TGTGCCAGCAGCTTAAAGTCCGGGGGCAGGATAAACGAGCAGTACTTC. Amino acids: CASSLKSGGRINEQYF. The rearrangement joins TRBV7-2 to TRBJ2-7; D may match TRBD1 or TRBD2 (6 bases each). The CDR3 contains 16 residues. V lost 2 bases and J 5 bases, leaving 19 bases between the germline ends. CDR1 and CDR2 (germline): SGHTA, FQGNSA. The full variable domain, with the rest looked up from reference TRBV7-2 and TRBJ2-7, is GAGVSQSPSNKVTEKGKDVELRCDPISGHTALYWYRQSLGQGLEFLIYFQGNSAPDKSGLPSDRFSAERTGGSVSTLTIQRTQQEDSAVYLCASSLKSGGRINEQYFGPGTRLTVT.

This chain connects TRBV9 to TRBJ1-3, with D perhaps matching TRBD1 (5 bases). Germline assignment: CDR1 SGDLS and CDR2 YYNGEE. V was pared by 4 bases and J by 0 bases, with 14 bases between. This CDR3 region has 16 residues. The CDR3 loop is CASSSRDRSSGNTIYF. In DNA form, the CDR3 reads TGTGCCAGCAGCTCCCGGGACCGGAGCTCTGGAAACACCATATATTTT.

The rearrangement links TRBV6-5 to TRBJ1-2; the match to TRBD1 covers 7 bases. The germline V gene has CDR1 MNHEY and CDR2 SVGAGI. After removal of 6 bases from V and 6 bases from J, the junction contained 10 bases not matched to a gene. The CDR3 loop spans 14 amino acids. For the CDR3, the DNA is TGTGCCAGCAGAGTGCTCGACAGGGTGCATGGCTACACCTTC. Translated: CASRVLDRVHGYTF.